These 29 T cell receptor beta chains were sequenced from one sample in a study of OX40 agonist ivuxolimab in advanced cancers. This table comes from immunoSEQ multiplex PCR, and its TCRdb copy is limited to in-frame clones, with some not included. Altogether about 44,000 clones are present, 75% to 85% being singletons, with the ten largest covering 8% to 13%. The source material was CD4+ or CD8+ T cells sorted from blood, sampled in a trial of the OX40 agonist ivuxolimab. Receptor source: an adult with an advanced solid tumor such as melanoma, head and neck, liver or kidney cancer.

This clone was seen only once. The chain recombines TRBV10-2 with TRBJ1-6; a possible D gene is TRBD1 (6 bases). CDR1 is WSHSY, CDR2 SAAADI, per germline. The CDR3 extends over 15 amino acids. V lost 0 bases and J lost 9, with 12 bases in between. CDR3 sequence: CASSESEGQTSPLHF. The DNA of the CDR3 is TGCGCCAGCAGTGAGTCTGAAGGACAGACTTCACCCCTCCACTTT.

This clone was seen a single time. Its ends do not fully match the called genes, so a read error is possible. V is TRBV30 and J is TRBJ2-7; D unclear. The germline gives CDR1 GTSNPN, CDR2 SVGIG (reference sequence). The CDR3 is made up of 13 amino acids. The CDR3 region is CAWGRLRLGERYF. DNA for the CDR3: TGTGCCTGGGGCAGGCTACGTCTGGGTGAGCGGTACTTC. Full variable domain (missing parts from reference TRBV30 and TRBJ2-7): SQTIHQWPATLVQPVGSPLSLECTVEGTSNPNLYWYRQAAGRGLQLLFYSVGIGQISSEVPQNLSASRPQDRQFILSSKKLLLSDSGFYLCAWGRLRLGERYFGPGTRLTVT.

This clone was observed a single time. The J gene is TRBJ1-2, the V gene TRBV10-3; 11 nucleotides line up with TRBD1. Germline CDR1 ENHRY, CDR2 SYGVKD. The CDR3 loop spans 15 amino acids. With V trimmed by 7 bases and J by 8 bases, 12 bases remained unmatched. The CDR3 here is CAIISTPGQGEGYTF. CDR3 nucleotide sequence: TGTGCCATCATTTCGACACCGGGACAGGGGGAAGGCTACACCTTC.

This clone has a single count. The chain links TRBV5-5 to TRBJ2-5; tentative D call: TRBD1 (6 bases). This CDR3 contains 13 residues. Per germline, CDR1 SGHKS and CDR2 YYEKEE (reference sequence). V lost 5 bases and J 3 bases, leaving 11 bases between the germline ends. This CDR3 is CASSFGQKETQYF. In nucleotides, the CDR3 is TGTGCCAGCAGTTTTGGACAGAAAGAGACCCAGTACTTC.

The chain combines TRBV27 with TRBJ1-1; unclear D gene. This CDR3 contains 15 residues. Trimming removed 5 bases from V and 1 base from J, with 14 bases in between. Germline CDR1 reads MNHEY; CDR2 reads SMNVEV (reference sequence). The CDR3 nucleotides read TGTGCCAGCAGTCCCGAGGTGAGGCCGAACACTGAAGCTTTCTTT. Translation: CASSPEVRPNTEAFF.

The chain links TRBV5-1 to TRBJ1-1; D is uncertain. The CDR3 is 14 amino acids. Germline assignment: CDR1 SGHRS and CDR2 YFSETQ. Trimming took off 3 bases at V and 0 bases at J, with 9 bases between the two ends. CDR3 residues: CASSYGEMNTEAFF. Here the CDR3 DNA reads TGCGCCAGCAGCTATGGAGAAATGAACACTGAAGCTTTCTTT.

The rearrangement uses TRBV9 and TRBJ2-7; 7 nucleotides agree with TRBD2. The J segment lost 3 bases and the V segment lost 4 bases, leaving 13 bases of the junction unmatched. Germline V gene sequence: CDR1 SGDLS, CDR2 YYNGEE. CDR3 length: 16 amino acids. CDR3 residues: CASSPQSGILLYEQYF. DNA of the CDR3: TGTGCCAGCAGCCCCCAAAGCGGGATCCTCCTCTACGAGCAGTACTTC. The variable domain in full, completed from reference TRBV9 and TRBJ2-7, reads DSGVTQTPKHLITATGQRVTLRCSPRSGDLSVYWYQQSLDQGLQFLIQYYNGEERAKGNILERFSAQQFPDLHSELNLSSLELGDSALYFCASSPQSGILLYEQYFGPGTRLTVT.

This clone was found a few times. The rearrangement joins TRBV7-9 to TRBJ2-7, with 8 bases fitting TRBD2. Germline values: CDR1 SEHNR, CDR2 FQNEAQ (reference sequence). There are 12 residues in the CDR3. The V and J ends lost 2 bases and 6 bases, in that order; junction bases with no gene match: 0. CDR3 DNA: TGTGCCAGCAGCTTAACTAGCGGCGAGCAGTACTTC. Protein: CASSLTSGEQYF.

This clone was counted between two and nine times. The V gene is TRBV5-6, the J gene TRBJ1-2; D not certain. V lost 1 base to trimming and J lost 2 bases, with 9 bases between them. Looked up from germline, CDR1 is SGHDT and CDR2 is YYEEEE. The CDR3 spans 14 residues. CDR3 DNA: TGTGCCAGCAGCTTGCTGGGAGGCAACTATGGCTACACCTTC. Translated, it gives CASSLLGGNYGYTF.

By its share, this clone is medium-sized (0.01 to 0.1%). The chain combines TRBV18 with TRBJ2-2; 8 nucleotides match TRBD1. Germline V CDR1 and CDR2: KGHSH, LQKENI. Unmatched junction bases numbered 3, after V lost 3 bases and J lost 6 bases. The CDR3 sequence is 14 residues long. The CDR3 spells CASSPGTGPGELFF. CDR3 nucleotide sequence: TGTGCCAGCTCACCTGGGACAGGCCCCGGGGAGCTGTTTTTT.

The chain uses TRBV6-5 and TRBJ1-2, with a possible D match to TRBD1 (6 bases). CDR3 size: 13 residues. V dropped 6 bases and J dropped 5 bases, with 13 bases sitting between them. Germline lookup yields CDR1 MNHEY and CDR2 SVGAGI. The CDR3 DNA reads TGTGCCAGCAGACAGGGAGGTGGTTATGGCTACACCTTC. This translates into CASRQGGGYGYTF.

This chain joins TRBV5-6 and TRBJ2-5; maybe TRBD2 (6 bases). CDR1 and CDR2 (germline): SGHDT, YYEEEE. V was clipped by 0 bases and J by 6 bases, with 12 bases between them. This CDR3 is built from 14 residues. This chain's CDR3 is CASSLGQGLKTQYF. The CDR3 bases are TGTGCCAGCAGCTTGGGGCAGGGACTCAAGACCCAGTACTTC. Drawing the rest from reference TRBV5-6 and TRBJ2-5, the complete variable domain is DAGVTQSPTHLIKTRGQQVTLRCSPKSGHDTVSWYQQALGQGPQFIFQYYEEEERQRGNFPDRFSGHQFPNYSSELNVNALLLGDSALYLCASSLGQGLKTQYFGPGTRLLVL.

This clone showed up just once. The gene calls are TRBV7-2 and TRBJ2-3; 11 nucleotides line up with TRBD2. V was clipped by 5 bases and J by 4 bases; unmatched bases: 11. This CDR3 comprises 17 residues. The germline gives CDR1 SGHTA, CDR2 FQGNSA. CDR3 amino acids: CASSRTSGSQVADTQYF. As DNA, the CDR3 is TGTGCCAGCAGCCGTACTAGCGGGAGTCAGGTGGCAGATACGCAGTATTTT. Combining the CDR3 with reference TRBV7-2 and TRBJ2-3 gives the whole variable domain GAGVSQSPSNKVTEKGKDVELRCDPISGHTALYWYRQSLGQGLEFLIYFQGNSAPDKSGLPSDRFSAERTGGSVSTLTIQRTQQEDSAVYLCASSRTSGSQVADTQYFGPGTRLTVL.

This clone was seen more than once but under ten times. The genes are TRBV2 and TRBJ1-1, with D maybe TRBD1 (6 bases). In germline, CDR1 is SNHLY, CDR2 FYNNEI. The CDR3 length is 13 residues. V was trimmed by 4 bases and J by 5 bases, leaving 11 bases between them. CDR3 amino acids: CASSAQGRTEAFF. CDR3 sequence (DNA): TGTGCCAGCAGTGCTCAGGGGCGGACTGAAGCTTTCTTT.

The V call is TRBV4-3, the J call TRBJ1-2; D is unresolved. Germline V CDR1 and CDR2: LGHNA, YSLEER. V was cut by 0 bases and J by 4 bases, with 6 bases left in between. This CDR3 comprises 13 residues. This CDR3 reads CASSQEPLYGYTF. Here the CDR3 DNA reads TGCGCCAGCAGCCAAGAGCCGCTCTATGGCTACACCTTC.

This sequence joins TRBV6-5 and TRBJ2-7; D ambiguous. The length of the CDR3 is 11 residues. With 6 bases removed from V and 4 bases from J, the gap between germline ends came to 7 bases. Germline CDR1 reads MNHEY; CDR2 reads SVGAGI. The CDR3 region is CASSQRYEQYF. The CDR3 DNA is TGTGCCAGCAGCCAGAGATACGAGCAGTACTTC.

The chain couples TRBV28 to TRBJ2-5; D is uncertain. Trimming pared 2 bases from V and 3 bases from J, leaving 7 bases between. This CDR3 contains 13 residues. Germline V gene data show CDR1 as MDHEN and CDR2 as SYDVKM. CDR3: CASSLQTEETQYF. The CDR3 DNA follows: TGTGCCAGCAGTTTACAGACCGAAGAGACCCAGTACTTC.

The V and J genes are TRBV7-3 and TRBJ1-1; D may be TRBD1 (6 bases). This CDR3 is 13 amino acids long. Germline V gene data show CDR1 as SGHTA and CDR2 as FQGTGA. Deletions cut 5 bases from V and 5 bases from J, with 12 bases between. The CDR3 reads CASSLPGVTEAFF. The CDR3 DNA reads TGTGCCAGCAGCCTACCAGGGGTTACTGAAGCTTTCTTT. Filled out from reference TRBV7-3 and TRBJ1-1, the complete variable domain reads GAGVSQTPSNKVTEKGKYVELRCDPISGHTALYWYRQSLGQGPEFLIYFQGTGAADDSGLPNDRFFAVRPEGSVSTLKIQRTERGDSAVYLCASSLPGVTEAFFGQGTRLTVV.

The CDR3 region is CASSRLAGNNEQFF. The CDR3 nucleotides are TGTGCCAGCTCACGACTAGCGGGAAACAATGAGCAGTTCTTC. The chain links TRBV6-4 to TRBJ2-1; TRBD2 matches 11 bases. Germline V gene sequence: CDR1 MRHNA, CDR2 SNTAGT. This CDR3 contains 14 residues. Trimming cost V 8 bases and J 5 bases; bases outside gene matches: 5.

The V gene is TRBV6-1, the J gene TRBJ2-2; D is uncertain. This CDR3 spans 14 amino acids. Trimming removed 8 bases from V and 3 bases from J, with 13 bases in between. CDR1 and CDR2 from the germline V gene are MNHNS and SASEGT. As DNA, the CDR3 is TGTGCCAGCTTATCTCTCCAGTACACCGGGGAGCTGTTTTTT. Translated: CASLSLQYTGELFF.

This clone appeared a few times. This chain links TRBV28 with TRBJ1-2; 10 bases match TRBD1. The CDR3 has 15 residues. The germline gives CDR1 MDHEN, CDR2 SYDVKM. With V trimmed by 3 bases and J by 5 bases, 6 bases remained unmatched. The CDR3: CASSFPKDRGYGYTF. Here the CDR3 DNA reads TGTGCCAGCAGTTTTCCCAAGGACAGGGGGTATGGCTACACCTTC.

The rearrangement uses TRBV6-6 and TRBJ2-3; no clear D gene. CDR1 and CDR2 (germline): MNHNY, SVGAGI (reference sequence). V was cut by 0 bases and J by 4 bases, with 14 bases left in between. This CDR3 has 16 amino acids. The CDR3 sequence: CASSYSPVWVSDTQYF. The CDR3 bases are TGTGCCAGCAGTTACTCACCAGTATGGGTGTCAGATACGCAGTATTTT.

This clone is medium-sized (0.01 to 0.1%). The chain combines TRBV29-1 with TRBJ2-7, with TRBD1 identical over 10 bases. V was pared by 7 bases and J by 5 bases, with 8 bases of the junction left unmatched. This CDR3 has 13 residues. The germline CDR1 and CDR2 sequences are SQVTM and ANQGSEA. The CDR3 reads CSGTGQGRHEQYF. The CDR3 nucleotides read TGCAGCGGCACGGGACAGGGGAGGCACGAGCAGTACTTC.

This chain uses TRBV9 with TRBJ1-1; TRBD1 matches 10 bases. Germline trimming cut 6 bases from V and 5 bases from J; bases unmatched to any gene: 4. This CDR3 contains 13 residues. Germline V gives CDR1 SGDLS, CDR2 YYNGEE. The CDR3 DNA reads as TGTGCCAGCAAGGGACAGGGGAGGACTGAAGCTTTCTTT. Amino acids: CASKGQGRTEAFF.

This chain joins TRBV30 and TRBJ2-5; 8 bases map to TRBD1. This CDR3 has 15 residues. CDR1 GTSNPN and CDR2 SVGIG come from the germline V gene (reference sequence). Unmatched junction bases numbered 10, after V lost 3 bases and J lost 4 bases. The CDR3 loop reads CAWRQGAGRRETQYF. CDR3 coding DNA: TGTGCCTGGAGGCAGGGGGCTGGAAGACGAGAGACCCAGTACTTC.

Details on this clone: This CDR3 is also generated by other DNA sequences in the sample. This chain joins TRBV2 and TRBJ2-2; TRBD2 aligns across 11 bases. CDR3 length: 15 residues. CDR1 and CDR2 (germline): SNHLY, FYNNEI. J was trimmed by 5 bases and V by 10 bases; bases with no gene match: 9. In nucleotides, the CDR3 is TGTGCCACCTCGGCCCTAGCGGGGGGAACCGGGGAGCTGTTTTTT. The encoded protein is CATSALAGGTGELFF. Full variable domain (missing parts from reference TRBV2 and TRBJ2-2): EPEVTQTPSHQVTQMGQEVILRCVPISNHLYFYWYRQILGQKVEFLVSFYNNEISEKSEIFDDQFSVERPDGSNFTLKIRSTKLEDSAMYFCATSALAGGTGELFFGEGSRLTVL.

This clone was counted only a few times. The chain uses TRBV5-4 and TRBJ2-1, with D unclear. V was shortened by 5 bases and J by 1 base, with 4 bases between the two germline ends. Germline CDR1 SGHNT, CDR2 YYREEE (reference sequence). The CDR3 sequence is 12 residues long. The CDR3 nucleotides are TGTGCCAGCAGTCGGTCCTACAATGAGCAGTTCTTC. Protein product: CASSRSYNEQFF.

The chain links TRBV27 to TRBJ2-2; D possibly corresponds to TRBD1 (6 bases). CDR1 and CDR2 (germline): MNHEY, SMNVEV (reference sequence). This CDR3 comprises 14 residues. Trimming removed 3 bases from V and 5 bases from J, with 10 bases in between. CDR3: CASSLRQGTGELFF. As DNA, the CDR3 is TGTGCCAGCAGTTTGCGTCAGGGGACCGGGGAGCTGTTTTTT.

The chain joins TRBV6-6 to TRBJ2-7; 10 bases align to TRBD1. The germline V gene has CDR1 MNHNY and CDR2 SVGAGI (reference sequence). The CDR3 spans 14 residues. V dropped 6 bases and J dropped 2; count of bases not matched to a gene: 4. The CDR3 here is CASRAGTGAYEQYF. Here the CDR3 DNA reads TGTGCCAGCAGGGCCGGGACAGGGGCCTACGAGCAGTACTTC.